The sample holds a few counts of the clone carrying this TCR beta chain. Its antigen is currently unknown. The sample belongs to a study of T cells after yellow fever vaccination. The TCR cDNA carried a universal primer site and UMIs from 5'RACE template switching. A single record per CDR3 protein comes from TCRdb applying MiXCR to the 5' RACE reads. The sample shows nearly 550,000 distinct CDR3 sequences, under 25% of them seen only once. Study results and limitations: Subsequent to the booster, the majority of primary-vaccination clones reappeared (around 95% CD4, 80% to 90% CD8).

CDR1 and CDR2 from the germline V gene are MNHEY and SMNVEV (reference sequence). The CDR3 runs 14 residues. V trimming: 6 bases; J trimming: 2 bases; junction bases outside the gene matches: 5. The receptor was derived from a man aged 30 to 39 who received the YFV17D yellow fever vaccine. This chain uses TRBV27 with TRBJ2-7; 9 positions agree with TRBD2. Material: PBMCs, obtained 15 days after the yellow fever booster vaccination. CDR3 DNA: TGTGCCAGCAGGGTCGTAGCGGGAGCCTACGAGCAGTACTTC. It yields the protein CASRVVAGAYEQYF.